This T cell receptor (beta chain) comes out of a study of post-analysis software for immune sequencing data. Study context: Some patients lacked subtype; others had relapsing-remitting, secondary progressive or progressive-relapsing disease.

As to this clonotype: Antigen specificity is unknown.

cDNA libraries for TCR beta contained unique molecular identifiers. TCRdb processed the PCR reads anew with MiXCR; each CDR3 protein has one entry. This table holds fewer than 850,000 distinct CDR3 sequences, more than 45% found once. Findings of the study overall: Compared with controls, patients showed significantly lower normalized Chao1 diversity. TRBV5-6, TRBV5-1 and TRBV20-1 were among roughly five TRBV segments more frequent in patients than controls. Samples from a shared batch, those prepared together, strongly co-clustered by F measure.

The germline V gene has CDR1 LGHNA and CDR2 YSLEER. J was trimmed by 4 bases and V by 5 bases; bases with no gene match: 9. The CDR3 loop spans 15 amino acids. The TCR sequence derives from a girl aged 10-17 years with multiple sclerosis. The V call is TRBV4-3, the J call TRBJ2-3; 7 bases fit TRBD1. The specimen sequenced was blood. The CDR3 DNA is TGCGCCAGCAGCTTCAGACAGGGAGCCCCAGATACGCAGTATTTT. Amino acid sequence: CASSFRQGAPDTQYF.